This T cell receptor (beta chain) was sequenced in a study of blood T cell repertoires in COVID-19. On the study more broadly: Collection of acute and convalescent COVID-19 samples took place in the United States, Italy and Spain.

Trimming took 6 bases from V and 1 from J; bases not matched to a gene: 4. This CDR3 is built from 17 residues. Germline CDR1 reads SNHLY; CDR2 reads FYNNEI. Authors' processing steps: Amplified reference gene primers provided the basis for estimating nucleated cell counts. Measured with immunoSEQ multiplex PCR; TCRdb has only the in-frame clones, and not every one. That table is the source of V, J and clone size, and D and trimming were worked out from the DNA. The data hold about 130,000 clones, with about nine tenths observed a single time. The V call is TRBV2, the J call TRBJ2-2; 14 positions agree with TRBD2. The sequencing sample was made of peripheral blood. This receptor was identified in a woman aged 70-85 years with COVID-19, enrolled during active disease. Here the CDR3 DNA reads TGTGCCAGCAGATCAGGACTAGCGGGGGGGAACACCGGGGAGCTGTTTTTT. Its translation is CASRSGLAGGNTGELFF.